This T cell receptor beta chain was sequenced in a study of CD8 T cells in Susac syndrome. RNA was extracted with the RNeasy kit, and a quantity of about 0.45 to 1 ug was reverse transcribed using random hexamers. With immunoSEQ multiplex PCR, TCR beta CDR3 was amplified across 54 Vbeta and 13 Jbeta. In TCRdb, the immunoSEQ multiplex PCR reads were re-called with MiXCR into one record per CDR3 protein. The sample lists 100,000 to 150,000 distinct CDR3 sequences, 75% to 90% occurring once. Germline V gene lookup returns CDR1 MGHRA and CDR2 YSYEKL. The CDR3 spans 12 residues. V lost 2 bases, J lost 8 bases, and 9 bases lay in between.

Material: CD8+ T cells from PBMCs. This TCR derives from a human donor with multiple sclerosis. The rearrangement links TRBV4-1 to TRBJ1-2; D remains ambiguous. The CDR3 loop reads CASSQKYGGYTF. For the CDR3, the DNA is TGCGCCAGCAGCCAAAAGTATGGCGGCTACACCTTC.